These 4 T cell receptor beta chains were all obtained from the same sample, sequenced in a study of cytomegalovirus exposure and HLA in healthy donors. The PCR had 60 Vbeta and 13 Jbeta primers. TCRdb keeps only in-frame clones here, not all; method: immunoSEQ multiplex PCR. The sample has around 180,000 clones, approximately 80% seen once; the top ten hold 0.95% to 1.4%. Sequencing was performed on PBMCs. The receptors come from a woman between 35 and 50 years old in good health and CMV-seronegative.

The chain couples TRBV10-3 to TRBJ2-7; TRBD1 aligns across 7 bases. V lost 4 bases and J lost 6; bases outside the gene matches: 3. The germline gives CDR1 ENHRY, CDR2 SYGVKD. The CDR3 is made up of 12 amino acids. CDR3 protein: CAISASGGEQYV. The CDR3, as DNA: TGTGCCATCAGTGCCTCAGGGGGCGAGCAGTACGTC.

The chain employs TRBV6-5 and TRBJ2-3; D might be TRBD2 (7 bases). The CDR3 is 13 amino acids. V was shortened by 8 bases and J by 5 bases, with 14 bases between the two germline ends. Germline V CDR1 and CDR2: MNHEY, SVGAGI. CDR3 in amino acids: CASGGAREDTQYF. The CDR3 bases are TGTGCCAGCGGGGGGGCGCGAGAAGATACGCAGTATTTT.

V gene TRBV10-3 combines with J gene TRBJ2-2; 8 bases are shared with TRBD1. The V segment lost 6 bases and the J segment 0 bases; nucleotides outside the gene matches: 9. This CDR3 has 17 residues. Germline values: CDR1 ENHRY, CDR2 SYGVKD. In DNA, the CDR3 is TGTGCCATCAGAAGACAGGGGTTGGGATCGAACACCGGGGAGCTGTTTTTT. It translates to CAIRRQGLGSNTGELFF.

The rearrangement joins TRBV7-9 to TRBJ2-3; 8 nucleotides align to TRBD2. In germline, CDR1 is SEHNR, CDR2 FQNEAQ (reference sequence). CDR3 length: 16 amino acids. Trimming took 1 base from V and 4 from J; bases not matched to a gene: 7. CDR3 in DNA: TGTGCCAGCAGCTTAGTTGCCAGCGGGAGTGCAGATACGCAGTATTTT. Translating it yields CASSLVASGSADTQYF. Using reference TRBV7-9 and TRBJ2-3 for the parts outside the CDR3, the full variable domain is DTGVSQNPRHKITKRGQNVTFRCDPISEHNRLYWYRQTLGQGPEFLTYFQNEAQLEKSRLLSDRFSAERPKGSFSTLEIQRTEQGDSAMYLCASSLVASGSADTQYFGPGTRLTVL.